A selection of T cell receptor beta chains follows, all from one sample in a study of human T cells and chemical hapten exposure. In TCRdb, the RACE reads were re-called with MiXCR into one record per CDR3 protein. The data hold more than 90,000 distinct CDR3 sequences, with about an eighth observed a single time. The sample in question was whole blood, obtained in connection with sensitization to the hapten diphenylcyclopropenone (DPC). The origin of the receptors is a middle-aged woman with alopecia areata. Some clones in this sample may be carry-over from other donors' samples. Each CDR3 is given with its conserved first and last residue. A D gene is named only where the DNA matches it firmly. Rows may omit the clone size; those that give it use once, few, many or a size class.

TGTGCCAGCAGCTTGATTAGCGGGGACTACAATGAGCAGTTCTTC,CASSLISGDYNEQFF,TRBJ2-1,TRBV11-2,TRBD2,many
TGCAGCGTTGGGGCGGCAGAGTCTGGGGCCAACGTCCTGACTTTC,CSVGAAESGANVLTF,TRBJ2-6,TRBV29-1,NA,NA
TGTGCCAGCAGTTTGGGCGGGGGGGCAGCCGGGCCCACAGATACGCAGTATTTT,CASSLGGGAAGPTDTQYF,TRBJ2-3,TRBV27,TRBD2,NA
TGCAGTGCTAGGACAGGGGGGGATGACACCATATATTTT,CSARTGGDDTIYF,TRBJ1-3,TRBV20-1,TRBD1,many
TGTGCCAGCGGCCGGGGCGCGAACTATGGCTACACCTTC,CASGRGANYGYTF,TRBJ1-2,TRBV6-1,NA,many
TGTGCCAGCAGCCACGGGACAGTGGGCTATGGCTACACCTTC,CASSHGTVGYGYTF,TRBJ1-2,TRBV4-2,TRBD1,many
TGTGCCAGCTCCTCAGGGGCAACTAATGAAAAACTGTTTTTT,CASSSGATNEKLFF,TRBJ1-4,TRBV18,NA,many
TGTGCCAGCAGCCCGGCGGTGGAGCAGTTCTTC,CASSPAVEQFF,TRBJ2-1,TRBV11-2,NA,many
TGCAGTGCCCCGGGACTAGCGGGGCTACAACCTAGCACAGATACGCAGTATTTT,CSAPGLAGLQPSTDTQYF,TRBJ2-3,TRBV20-1,TRBD2,few
TGTGCCAGCAGTTTCGGGGGTGGCCTGGCTTCACCCCTCCACTTT,CASSFGGGLASPLHF,TRBJ1-6,TRBV12-3/TRBV12-4,NA,NA
TGTGCCAGCAGCTTATCGGTGCCAAGTCAGCCCCAGCATTTT,CASSLSVPSQPQHF,TRBJ1-5,TRBV7-8,NA,many
TGTGCCAGCAGTTACGGTAGGAGTCAGGGGGACACTGAAGCTTTCTTT,CASSYGRSQGDTEAFF,TRBJ1-1,TRBV6-2/TRBV6-3,TRBD1,few
TGTGCCAGCAGTTTAATAAATGCGAACACTGAAGCTTTCTTT,CASSLINANTEAFF,TRBJ1-1,TRBV28,NA,once
TGTGCCAGCAGCCCGGACAGGGGCCCCTACGAGCAGTACTTC,CASSPDRGPYEQYF,TRBJ2-7,TRBV7-2,TRBD1,few
TGTGCCAGCTCTACGCGGGGTCGGGAGACCCAGTACTTC,CASSTRGRETQYF,TRBJ2-5,TRBV6-2/TRBV6-3,NA,NA
TGTGCCAGCTCCCAATGGGGGACAGTGCATGAAAAACTGTTTTTT,CASSQWGTVHEKLFF,TRBJ1-4,TRBV5-6,TRBD1,once
TGTGCCAGCAGCGGACGCAGGACAGCACCAGTTAGCAATCAGCCCCAGCATTTT,CASSGRRTAPVSNQPQHF,TRBJ1-5,TRBV7-9,NA,NA